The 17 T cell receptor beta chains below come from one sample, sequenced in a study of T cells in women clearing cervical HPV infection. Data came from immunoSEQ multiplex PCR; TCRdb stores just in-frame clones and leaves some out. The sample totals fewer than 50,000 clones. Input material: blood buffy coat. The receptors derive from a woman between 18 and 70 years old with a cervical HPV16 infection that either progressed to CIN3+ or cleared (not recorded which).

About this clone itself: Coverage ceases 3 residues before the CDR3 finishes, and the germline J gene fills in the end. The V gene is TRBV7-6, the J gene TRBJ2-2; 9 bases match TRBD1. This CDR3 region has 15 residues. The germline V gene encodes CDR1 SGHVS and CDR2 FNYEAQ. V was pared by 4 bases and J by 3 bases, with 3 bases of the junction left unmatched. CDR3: CASSSRQGDTGELFF. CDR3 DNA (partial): TGTGCCAGCAGCTCTCGACAGGGGGACACCGGGGAG.

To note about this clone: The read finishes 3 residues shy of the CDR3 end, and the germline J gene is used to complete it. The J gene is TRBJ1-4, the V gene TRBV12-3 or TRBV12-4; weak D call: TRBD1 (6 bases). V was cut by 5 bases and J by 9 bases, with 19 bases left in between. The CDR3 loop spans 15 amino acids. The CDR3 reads CASSTQGMGAKKLFF. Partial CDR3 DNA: TGTGCCAGCAGTACTCAGGGGATGGGTGCGAAAAAA.

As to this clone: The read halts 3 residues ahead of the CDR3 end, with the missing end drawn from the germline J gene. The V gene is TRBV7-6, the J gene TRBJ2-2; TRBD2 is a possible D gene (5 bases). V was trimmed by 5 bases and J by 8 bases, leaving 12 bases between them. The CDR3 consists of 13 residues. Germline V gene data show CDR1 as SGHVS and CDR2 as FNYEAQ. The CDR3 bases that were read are TGTGCCAGCAGCCCGAAACTAGTTGGGGAG. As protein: CASSPKLVGE. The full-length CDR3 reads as CASSPKLVGELFF.

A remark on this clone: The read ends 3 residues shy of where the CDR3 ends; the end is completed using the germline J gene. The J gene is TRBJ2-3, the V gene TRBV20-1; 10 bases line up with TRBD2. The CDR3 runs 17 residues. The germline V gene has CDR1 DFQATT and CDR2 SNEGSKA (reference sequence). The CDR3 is CSARDPTSGYLGETQYF. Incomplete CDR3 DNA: TGCAGTGCTAGAGATCCGACTAGCGGGTACCTCGGGGAGACG.

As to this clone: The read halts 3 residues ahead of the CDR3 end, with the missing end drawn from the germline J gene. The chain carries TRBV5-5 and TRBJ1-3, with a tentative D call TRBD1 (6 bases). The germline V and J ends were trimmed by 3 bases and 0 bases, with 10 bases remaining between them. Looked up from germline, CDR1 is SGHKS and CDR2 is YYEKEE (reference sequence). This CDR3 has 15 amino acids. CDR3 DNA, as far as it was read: TGTGCCAGCAGCTCCGGGACAAGCTCTGGAAACACC. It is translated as CASSSGTSSGNT. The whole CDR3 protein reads CASSSGTSSGNTIYF.

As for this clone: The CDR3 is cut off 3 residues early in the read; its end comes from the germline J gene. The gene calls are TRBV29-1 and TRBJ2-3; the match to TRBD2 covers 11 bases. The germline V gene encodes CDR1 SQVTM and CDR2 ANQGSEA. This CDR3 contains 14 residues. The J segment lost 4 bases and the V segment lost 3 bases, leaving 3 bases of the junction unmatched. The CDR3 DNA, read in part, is TGCAGCGTTGAGGCTAGCGGGGGGTCAGATACG. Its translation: CSVEASGGSDT. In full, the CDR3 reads CSVEASGGSDTQYF.

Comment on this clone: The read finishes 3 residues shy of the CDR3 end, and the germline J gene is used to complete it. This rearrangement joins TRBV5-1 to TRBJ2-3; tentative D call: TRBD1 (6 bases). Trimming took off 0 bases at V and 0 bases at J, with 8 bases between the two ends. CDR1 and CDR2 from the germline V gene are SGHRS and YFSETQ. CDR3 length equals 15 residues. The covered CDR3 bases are TGCGCCAGCAGCTTGGGACAGGCGAGCACAGATACG. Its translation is CASSLGQASTDT. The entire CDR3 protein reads CASSLGQASTDTQYF. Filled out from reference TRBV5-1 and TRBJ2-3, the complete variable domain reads KAGVTQTPRYLIKTRGQQVTLSCSPISGHRSVSWYQQTPGQGLQFLFEYFSETQRNKGNFPGRFSGRQFSNSRSEMNVSTLELGDSALYLCASSLGQASTDTQYFGPGTRLTVL.

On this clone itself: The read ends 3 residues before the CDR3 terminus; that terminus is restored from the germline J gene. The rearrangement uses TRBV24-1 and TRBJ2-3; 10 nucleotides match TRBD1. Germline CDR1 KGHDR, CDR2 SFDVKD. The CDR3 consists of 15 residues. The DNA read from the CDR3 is TGTGCCACCAGTGATCCGGGACAGGGGATGAAAGCG. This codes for CATSDPGQGMKA. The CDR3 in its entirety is CATSDPGQGMKAQYF.

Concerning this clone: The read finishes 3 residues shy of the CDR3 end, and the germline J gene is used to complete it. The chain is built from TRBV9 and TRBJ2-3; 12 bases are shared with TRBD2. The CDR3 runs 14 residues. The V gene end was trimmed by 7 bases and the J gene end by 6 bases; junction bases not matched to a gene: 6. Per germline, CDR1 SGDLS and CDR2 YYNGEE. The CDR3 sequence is CASGRLAGDDTQYF. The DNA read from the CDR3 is TGTGCCAGCGGACGACTAGCGGGAGATGATACG.

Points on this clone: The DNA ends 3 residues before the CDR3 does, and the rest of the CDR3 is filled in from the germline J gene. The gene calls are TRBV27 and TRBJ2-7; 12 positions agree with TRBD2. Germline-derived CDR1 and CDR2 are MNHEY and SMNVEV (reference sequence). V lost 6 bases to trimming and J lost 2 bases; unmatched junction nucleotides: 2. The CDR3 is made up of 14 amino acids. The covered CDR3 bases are TGTGCCAGCAGGCTAGCGGGAGGGCCCTACGAG. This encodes CASRLAGGPYE. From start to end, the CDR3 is CASRLAGGPYEQYF.

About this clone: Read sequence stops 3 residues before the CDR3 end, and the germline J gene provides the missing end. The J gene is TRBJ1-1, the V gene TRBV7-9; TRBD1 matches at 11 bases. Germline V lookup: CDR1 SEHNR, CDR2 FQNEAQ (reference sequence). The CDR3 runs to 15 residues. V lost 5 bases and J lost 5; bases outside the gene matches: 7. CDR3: CASSERTGGKTEAFF. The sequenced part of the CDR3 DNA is TGTGCCAGCAGCGAAAGGACAGGGGGCAAGACTGAA.

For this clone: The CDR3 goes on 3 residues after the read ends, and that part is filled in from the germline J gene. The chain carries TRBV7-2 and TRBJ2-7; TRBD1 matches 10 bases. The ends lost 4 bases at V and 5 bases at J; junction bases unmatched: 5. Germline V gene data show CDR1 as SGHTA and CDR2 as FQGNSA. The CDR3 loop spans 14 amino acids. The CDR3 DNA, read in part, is TGTGCCAGCAGCTCAGACAGGGGGCGCCACGAG. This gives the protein CASSSDRGRHE. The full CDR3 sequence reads CASSSDRGRHEQYF. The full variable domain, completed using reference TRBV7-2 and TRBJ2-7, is GAGVSQSPSNKVTEKGKDVELRCDPISGHTALYWYRQSLGQGLEFLIYFQGNSAPDKSGLPSDRFSAERTGGSVSTLTIQRTQQEDSAVYLCASSSDRGRHEQYFGPGTRLTVT.

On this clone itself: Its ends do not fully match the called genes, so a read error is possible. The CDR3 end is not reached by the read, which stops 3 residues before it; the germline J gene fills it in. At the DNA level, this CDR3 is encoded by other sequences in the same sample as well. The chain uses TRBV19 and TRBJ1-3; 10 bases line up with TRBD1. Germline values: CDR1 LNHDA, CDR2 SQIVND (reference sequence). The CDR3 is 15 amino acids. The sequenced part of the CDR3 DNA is TGTGCCAGTAGTCTCGGGACAGGGGTCGGAAACACT. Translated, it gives CASSLGTGVGNT. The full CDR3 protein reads CASSLGTGVGNTIYF.

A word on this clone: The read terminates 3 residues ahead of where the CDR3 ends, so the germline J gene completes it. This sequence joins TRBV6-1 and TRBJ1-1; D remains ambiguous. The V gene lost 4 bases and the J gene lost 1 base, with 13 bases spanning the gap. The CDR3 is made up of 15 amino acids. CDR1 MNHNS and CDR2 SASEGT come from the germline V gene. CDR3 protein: CASSALTVGNTEAFF. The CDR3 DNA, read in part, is TGTGCCAGCAGTGCCTTAACAGTAGGGAACACTGAA.

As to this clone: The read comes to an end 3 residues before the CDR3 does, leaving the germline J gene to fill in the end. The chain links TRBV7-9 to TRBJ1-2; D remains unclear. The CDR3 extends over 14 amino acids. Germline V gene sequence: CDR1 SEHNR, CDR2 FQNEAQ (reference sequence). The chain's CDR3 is CASRLAVSTDTYTF. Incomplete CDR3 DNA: TGTGCCAGCAGACTAGCGGTTAGCACAGATACC.

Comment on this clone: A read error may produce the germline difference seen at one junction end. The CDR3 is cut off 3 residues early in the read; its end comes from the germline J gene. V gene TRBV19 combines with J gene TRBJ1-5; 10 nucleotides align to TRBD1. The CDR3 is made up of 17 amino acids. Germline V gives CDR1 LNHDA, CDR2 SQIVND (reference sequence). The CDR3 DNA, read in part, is TGTGCCAGTAGTACCGGGACAGGGGATTGGGGCAAGCAGCCC. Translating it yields CASSTGTGDWGKQP. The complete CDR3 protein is CASSTGTGDWGKQPQHF.

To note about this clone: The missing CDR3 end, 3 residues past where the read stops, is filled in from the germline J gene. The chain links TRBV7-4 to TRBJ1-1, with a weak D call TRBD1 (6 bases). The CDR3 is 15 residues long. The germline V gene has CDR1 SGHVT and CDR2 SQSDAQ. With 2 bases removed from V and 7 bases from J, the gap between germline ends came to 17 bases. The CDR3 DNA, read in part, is TGTGCCAGCAGCTTATTTACAGGGCGGATCATTGAA. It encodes CASSLFTGRIIE. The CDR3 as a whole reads CASSLFTGRIIEAFF.